This TCR beta chain was documented in a study of post-analysis software for immune sequencing data. Looking at the study overall: The cohort encompassed relapsing-remitting, secondary progressive and progressive-relapsing multiple sclerosis disease courses. Study-level points and caveats: F measure grouped same-batch samples tightly together. For normalized Chao1 diversity, multiple sclerosis patients scored significantly lower than controls did. Four or five TRBV segments were significantly more frequent in patients than in controls. TRBV5-6, TRBV5-1 and TRBV20-1 were among these segments.

V lost 4 bases, J lost 9 bases, and 19 bases lay in between. The length of the CDR3 is 14 residues. Germline V gene data show CDR1 as SGHRS and CDR2 as YFSETQ. This clonotype was found many times. The target antigen is unknown. The library was made from cDNA and included unique molecular identifiers. The source material, about 0.85 to 11 million T cells, gave rise to about 490,000 cDNA molecules. Via MiXCR, TCRdb re-called the PCR reads, giving one row per CDR3 protein. The sample lists 750,000 to 950,000 distinct CDR3 sequences, about 50% occurring once. This receptor was taken from a girl between 5 and 17 years old with multiple sclerosis. Sequencing was done on a sample of blood. The chain has TRBV5-1 and TRBJ2-5, with D unclear. In DNA form, the CDR3 reads TGCGCCAGCAGCCCAGTCTCCGGGCCTGGGGCCCAGTACTTC. This encodes CASSPVSGPGAQYF.